These 29 T cell receptor beta chains originate from one sample sequenced in a study of regulatory T cells in long-lasting Graves disease. Construction of TCR beta libraries relied on iRepertoire HTBI primers and on Arm-PCR targeting CDR3 regions. TCRdb reprocessed the multiplex PCR reads with MiXCR, giving one entry per CDR3 protein. The sample has roughly 610,000 distinct CDR3 sequences, more than 15% seen once. The sample's time point: newly diagnosed GD, antithyroid drugs for less than 3 months. Isolated PBMC RNA provided the starting material for the TCR library. These data also featured in a second study, about T cells in Graves' hyperthyroidism and ophthalmopathy.

The sample was peripheral blood mononuclear cells (PBMCs), taken at new diagnosis, from a patient treated with antithyroid drugs. These receptors came from a man between 18 and 29 years old with Graves disease.

This clonotype showed up just a few times. The chain joins TRBV18 to TRBJ1-5; 8 nucleotides align to TRBD1. Germline assignment: CDR1 KGHSH and CDR2 LQKENI. The CDR3 is made up of 14 amino acids. Unmatched junction bases numbered 10, after V lost 8 bases and J lost 7 bases. DNA for the CDR3: TGTGCCAGCCACGGACAGGGTACAGGACAGCCCCAGCATTTT. As protein: CASHGQGTGQPQHF.

This clonotype was recorded a few times. The chain carries TRBV6-1 and TRBJ2-3, with 16 bases matching TRBD2. The CDR3 has 17 amino acids. Germline CDR1 and CDR2: MNHNS and SASEGT. V was clipped by 6 bases and J by 2 bases; unmatched bases: 5. The CDR3 bases are TGTGCCAGCAGCCCGGGACTAGCGGGAGGGCACACAGATACGCAGTATTTT. This codes for CASSPGLAGGHTDTQYF.

The chain recombines TRBV7-9 with TRBJ1-3, with 10 nucleotides matching TRBD1. Germline-derived CDR1 and CDR2 are SEHNR and FQNEAQ (reference sequence). Trimming cost V 5 bases and J 3 bases; bases outside gene matches: 7. The length of the CDR3 is 16 residues. The CDR3 bases are TGTGCCAGCAGCCCCCGACAGGGGGCGGGTGGAAACACCATATATTTT. This sequence encodes CASSPRQGAGGNTIYF. The variable domain in full, completed from reference TRBV7-9 and TRBJ1-3, reads DTGVSQNPRHKITKRGQNVTFRCDPISEHNRLYWYRQTLGQGPEFLTYFQNEAQLEKSRLLSDRFSAERPKGSFSTLEIQRTEQGDSAMYLCASSPRQGAGGNTIYFGEGSWLTVV.

Turning to this clonotype: Just one base apart from a much larger clone, this may be a read error. The chain couples TRBV5-1 to TRBJ2-3, with 10 bases lining up with TRBD2. From germline, CDR1 is SGHRS and CDR2 YFSETQ. CDR3 length equals 16 residues. CDR3 DNA: TGCGCCAACAGCAAATGGACTAGCGGCAGCACAGATGCGCAGTATTTT. Amino acids: CANSKWTSGSTDAQYF.

This sequence joins TRBV30 and TRBJ1-5; D gene ambiguous. The CDR3 runs to 13 residues. Trimming cost V 2 bases and J 2 bases, with 7 bases left between them. Looked up from germline, CDR1 is GTSNPN and CDR2 is SVGIG (reference sequence). The CDR3 region is CAWSPGGNQPQHF. The CDR3 DNA reads TGTGCCTGGAGTCCTGGGGGCAATCAGCCCCAGCATTTT.

This clonotype was seen repeatedly, ten times or more. The V gene is TRBV12-3 or TRBV12-4, the J gene TRBJ2-5, with D possibly matching TRBD2 (7 bases). V was trimmed by 6 bases and J by 5 bases, leaving 16 bases between them. CDR3 length: 14 amino acids. As DNA, the CDR3 is TGTGCCAGCAGCTTCGTCGGGGGGCGCGAGACCCAGTACTTC. It encodes CASSFVGGRETQYF.

This clonotype was seen at least ten times. CDR3 amino acids: CASSLTSGSGNEQFF. The CDR3, as DNA: TGTGCCAGCAGCTTAACTAGCGGGAGTGGTAATGAGCAGTTCTTC. This rearrangement joins TRBV9 to TRBJ2-1; 11 nucleotides line up with TRBD2. This CDR3 spans 15 amino acids. V lost 4 bases, J lost 7 bases, and 7 bases stayed unmatched. CDR1 and CDR2 from the germline V gene are SGDLS and YYNGEE.

This clonotype was detected many times. This chain links TRBV2 with TRBJ1-1; possibly TRBD1 for D (6 bases). V dropped 9 bases and J dropped 1 base, with 15 bases sitting between them. CDR1 SNHLY and CDR2 FYNNEI come from the germline V gene. The CDR3 has 14 amino acids. The DNA of the CDR3 is TGTGCCAGTAAGGGGGGGCCGGGGAACACTGAAGCTTTCTTT. Amino acid sequence: CASKGGPGNTEAFF.

This clonotype has a handful of counts. The chain couples TRBV27 to TRBJ1-2; weak D call: TRBD1 (5 bases). The CDR3 length is 14 residues. Germline CDR1 MNHEY, CDR2 SMNVEV (reference sequence). V shed 6 bases and J shed 4 bases, with 15 bases lying between them. The CDR3 region has the DNA TGTGCCAGCAGCCCTGGGGGAAGCCTCTATGGCTACACCTTC. This translates into CASSPGGSLYGYTF.

This clonotype was seen a handful of times. This may be a read error: a much more frequent sequence differs by one nucleotide. The chain joins TRBV3-1 to TRBJ1-1; D not resolved. Germline V CDR1 and CDR2: LGHDT, YNNKEL (reference sequence). This CDR3 comprises 11 residues. The chain's CDR3 is CPSSQAVEAFF. The CDR3 DNA reads as TGTCCCAGCAGCCAAGCCGTTGAAGCTTTCTTT.

This clonotype was seen repeatedly, ten times or more. The J gene is TRBJ2-2, the V gene TRBV2; D is unresolved. This CDR3 has 15 residues. The germline V gene has CDR1 SNHLY and CDR2 FYNNEI. The V end was cut by 7 bases, the J end by 0 bases, with 12 bases between. The CDR3 loop is CASTRIAANTGELFF. CDR3 coding DNA: TGTGCCAGCACGCGAATTGCGGCGAACACCGGGGAGCTGTTTTTT.

This clonotype was counted a few times. This chain uses TRBV9 with TRBJ2-1, with D uncertain. The germline V gene has CDR1 SGDLS and CDR2 YYNGEE. CDR3 length: 14 residues. Trimming shortened V by 3 bases and J by 6 bases, and 13 bases separated the two germline ends. CDR3: CASSDIGRRNEQFF. CDR3 DNA: TGTGCCAGCAGCGATATCGGACGGCGCAATGAGCAGTTCTTC. Looking up the rest from reference TRBV9 and TRBJ2-1 gives the full variable domain: DSGVTQTPKHLITATGQRVTLRCSPRSGDLSVYWYQQSLDQGLQFLIQYYNGEERAKGNILERFSAQQFPDLHSELNLSSLELGDSALYFCASSDIGRRNEQFFGPGTRLTVL.

This clonotype was counted many times. The chain is built from TRBV7-3 and TRBJ2-1, with D perhaps matching TRBD2 (6 bases). The germline gives CDR1 SGHTA, CDR2 FQGTGA. V lost 3 bases and J lost 6, with 15 bases in between. CDR3 size: 15 residues. CDR3 in DNA: TGTGCCAGCAGCTTCGGCGCTAGCGTACTCAATGAGCAGTTCTTC. It yields the protein CASSFGASVLNEQFF.

This clonotype came up many times. The V and J genes are TRBV2 and TRBJ2-1; D perhaps matches TRBD2 (5 bases). This CDR3 has 14 residues. Trimming took 5 bases from V and 2 from J, leaving 10 bases between them. Per germline, CDR1 SNHLY and CDR2 FYNNEI. CDR3 bases: TGTGCCAGCAGTAAGAGGGAGACCTACAATGAGCAGTTCTTC. It encodes CASSKRETYNEQFF.

This clonotype was counted many times. The chain couples TRBV5-5 to TRBJ2-1, with a tentative D call TRBD2 (6 bases). Per the germline V gene, CDR1 is SGHKS and CDR2 is YYEKEE (reference sequence). The CDR3 is made up of 15 amino acids. Trimming cost V 4 bases and J 0 bases, with 11 bases left between them. The CDR3 coding sequence is TGTGCCAGCAGCCGGGACTTACGCTCCTACAATGAGCAGTTCTTC. Translation gives CASSRDLRSYNEQFF.

This clonotype was recorded many times. The rearrangement links TRBV2 to TRBJ2-3; D possibly corresponds to TRBD1 (6 bases). Germline lookup yields CDR1 SNHLY and CDR2 FYNNEI. Trimming stripped 8 bases from V and 3 bases from J, with 12 bases between. This CDR3 comprises 13 residues. The CDR3 DNA is TGTGCCAGCTCAGGGGAAGGAACAGATACGCAGTATTTT. Its translation: CASSGEGTDTQYF.

This clonotype has at least ten counts. The V call is TRBV7-8, the J call TRBJ1-3; D uncertain. This CDR3 is 14 amino acids long. Trimming left V 2 bases short and J 3 bases short, with 8 bases between. CDR1 SGHVS and CDR2 FQNEAQ come from the germline V gene. CDR3 nucleotides: TGTGCCAGCAGCTTAAGCGGTCTTGGAAACACCATATATTTT. This gives the protein CASSLSGLGNTIYF.

This clonotype was found many times. The V call is TRBV2, the J call TRBJ2-2; 9 bases line up with TRBD2. CDR1 and CDR2 from the germline V gene are SNHLY and FYNNEI. The CDR3 runs to 16 residues. J lost 5 bases, V lost 4 bases, and 8 bases had no gene match. CDR3 region: CASSGPAGGRTGELFF. The CDR3 bases are TGTGCCAGCAGTGGACCAGCGGGAGGTCGAACCGGGGAGCTGTTTTTT.

The chain has TRBV2 and TRBJ2-5; 7 positions match TRBD1. The length of the CDR3 is 14 residues. CDR1 is SNHLY and CDR2 is FYNNEI in the germline V gene. Losses at the gene ends were 4 bases for V and 1 base for J; bases not matched to a gene: 3. CDR3 sequence reads: CASSAGQPQETQYF. CDR3 bases: TGTGCCAGCAGTGCGGGACAGCCCCAAGAGACCCAGTACTTC.

This clonotype was detected many times. This rearrangement joins TRBV27 to TRBJ2-7; 7 bases map to TRBD1. Germline CDR1 reads MNHEY; CDR2 reads SMNVEV (reference sequence). This CDR3 spans 14 amino acids. V lost 3 bases, J lost 2 bases, and 4 bases stayed unmatched. CDR3 residues: CASSLEGGAYEQYF. The CDR3, as DNA: TGTGCCAGCAGTTTGGAAGGGGGCGCCTACGAGCAGTACTTC.

This clonotype was counted a few times. The chain joins TRBV5-4 to TRBJ2-4; D is unresolved. The CDR3 is made up of 13 amino acids. V lost 4 bases and J lost 3, with 8 bases in between. Germline V CDR1 and CDR2: SGHNT, YYREEE (reference sequence). The CDR3 spells CASSVGFKNIQYF. CDR3 nucleotide sequence: TGTGCCAGCAGCGTGGGCTTCAAAAACATTCAGTACTTC.

In this sample, this clonotype turned up a few times. The chain is built from TRBV12-3 or TRBV12-4 and TRBJ2-1; 14 bases line up with TRBD2. The trim removed 2 bases at V and 12 bases at J, leaving 6 bases unmatched. CDR3 length: 15 residues. CDR3 nucleotide sequence: TGTGCCAGCAGTTTAATGACTAGCGGGAGGGCAGGGCAGTTCTTC. Translating gives CASSLMTSGRAGQFF.

The V gene is TRBV19, the J gene TRBJ1-1; 9 bases agree with TRBD1. Germline CDR1 and CDR2: LNHDA and SQIVND (reference sequence). V lost 4 bases, J lost 0 bases, and 9 bases stayed unmatched. CDR3 length: 17 residues. The CDR3 spells CASSTTGGGTLNTEAFF. The CDR3 DNA reads as TGTGCCAGTAGTACCACAGGGGGCGGCACTCTGAACACTGAAGCTTTCTTT.

The CDR3 here is CSVEGTGVSTDTQYF. CDR3 DNA: TGCAGCGTTGAGGGGACAGGGGTCAGCACAGATACGCAGTATTTT. The genes are TRBV29-1 and TRBJ2-3, with TRBD1 identical over 10 bases. CDR1 SQVTM and CDR2 ANQGSEA come from the germline V gene. V lost 3 bases, J lost 0 bases, and 3 bases stayed unmatched. This CDR3 spans 15 amino acids.

This chain uses TRBV13 with TRBJ1-1; TRBD1 is a possible D gene (5 bases). Trimming cost V 5 bases and J 10 bases, with 14 bases left between them. Germline V gene data show CDR1 as PRHDT and CDR2 as FYEKMQ (reference sequence). The CDR3 has 12 residues. DNA of the CDR3: TGTGCCAGCAGCCTCGGGGGTAGTCGAGCTTTCTTT. Translation: CASSLGGSRAFF.

V is TRBV9 and J is TRBJ1-2; 7 bases are a match to TRBD1. From germline, CDR1 is SGDLS and CDR2 YYNGEE. V dropped 4 bases and J dropped 1; count of bases not matched to a gene: 7. CDR3 size: 15 residues. CDR3 sequence: CASSPRDRINYGYTF. The CDR3 region has the DNA TGTGCCAGCAGCCCTCGGGACAGAATTAACTATGGCTACACCTTC.

Details on this clonotype: At one end the junction does not follow the germline gene, possibly because of a read error. V usage is TRBV10-3 and J usage is TRBJ1-5; D remains unclear. Per the germline V gene, CDR1 is ENHRY and CDR2 is SYGVKD. This CDR3 has 12 amino acids. The DNA for the CDR3 is TGTGCCATCAGCGACCGGCAAGAGCCCAAGCATTTT. Its protein product is CAISDRQEPKHF.

Concerning this clonotype: A much larger clone lies a single base off, so this may be a read error. CDR3 sequence: CSASGRVPYEQYF. Written as DNA, the CDR3 is TGCAGTGCTAGCGGGAGGGTCCCCTACGAGCAGTACTTC. V is TRBV20-1 and J is TRBJ2-7, with TRBD2 matching over 8 bases. V shed 3 bases, J shed 2 bases, and the junction held 3 bases outside the gene matches. The CDR3 loop spans 13 amino acids. CDR1 is DFQATT and CDR2 is SNEGSKA in the germline V gene (reference sequence).

This clonotype has more than one count but fewer than ten. The J gene is TRBJ1-6, the V gene TRBV7-9, with D maybe TRBD1 (5 bases). This CDR3 has 15 amino acids. From germline, CDR1 is SEHNR and CDR2 FQNEAQ (reference sequence). V lost 1 base and J 9 bases, leaving 13 bases between the germline ends. The CDR3 protein is CASSLEQAGGSPLHF. The CDR3 bases are TGTGCCAGCAGCTTAGAACAGGCCGGCGGTTCACCCCTCCACTTT.